These 21 T cell receptor beta chains originate from one sample sequenced in a study of radiotherapy plus CTLA-4 blockade in lung cancer listed by TCRdb under 2018. Library prep was done by the immunoSEQ multiplex PCR assay. TCRdb holds this immuneACCESS table with in-frame rearrangements only. Some clones are missing; in checked studies, unresolved V genes explain under half, and the rest has no known cause. This sample has some 110,000 clones in its table, and 78% of those were observed once. Around 4.8% of the sample lies in the top ten. The source material was peripheral blood, sampled from a patient treated with radiotherapy plus ipilimumab. These receptors were obtained from a human donor with non-small cell lung cancer who had a partial response to radiotherapy plus ipilimumab.

The chain is built from TRBV5-1 and TRBJ1-1; the D gene is possibly TRBD1 (5 bases). Per the germline V gene, CDR1 is SGHRS and CDR2 is YFSETQ. Trimming took 4 bases from V and 4 from J, leaving 14 bases between them. The CDR3 sequence is 14 residues long. CDR3 in DNA: TGCGCCAGCAGCCCGGGGATGGGGGGCACTGAAGCTTTCTTT. Translated, it gives CASSPGMGGTEAFF.

The CDR3 sequence is CASSLAGPAGGYNEQFF. The CDR3 bases are TGTGCCAGCAGCTTAGCGGGGCCAGCGGGGGGCTACAATGAGCAGTTCTTC. V gene TRBV11-3 combines with J gene TRBJ2-1; 9 bases fit TRBD2. This CDR3 has 17 amino acids. V shed 1 base and J 3 bases; nucleotides not matched to a gene: 7. Per germline, CDR1 SGHNT and CDR2 YENEEA.

The J gene is TRBJ1-1, the V gene TRBV6-4; D unclear. Deletions cut 3 bases from V and 1 base from J, with 6 bases between. Per germline, CDR1 MRHNA and CDR2 SNTAGT. This CDR3 region has 13 residues. The CDR3 spells CASSETGNTEAFF. The DNA for the CDR3 is TGTGCCAGCAGTGAAACTGGGAACACTGAAGCTTTCTTT.

This chain uses TRBV5-4 with TRBJ2-3, with D tentatively TRBD2 (5 bases). Per germline, CDR1 SGHNT and CDR2 YYREEE (reference sequence). This CDR3 is 16 amino acids long. V lost 1 base, J lost 0 bases, and 12 bases lay in between. CDR3 coding DNA: TGTGCCAGCAGCTTGTTCAGCGGAAGTAGCACAGATACGCAGTATTTT. This translates into CASSLFSGSSTDTQYF.

The chain employs TRBV29-1 and TRBJ2-3; D might be TRBD1 (5 bases). With 5 bases removed from V and 0 bases from J, the gap between germline ends came to 12 bases. The CDR3 runs to 14 residues. Germline lookup yields CDR1 SQVTM and CDR2 ANQGSEA. The CDR3 nucleotides are TGCAGCGTTCAGGGTGGCCGAAGCACAGATACGCAGTATTTT. Its protein product is CSVQGGRSTDTQYF.

The gene calls are TRBV5-1 and TRBJ1-2; TRBD1 is a possible D gene (6 bases). CDR3 length equals 13 residues. Trimming took off 0 bases at V and 8 bases at J, with 11 bases between the two ends. The germline CDR1 and CDR2 sequences are SGHRS and YFSETQ. CDR3 DNA sequence: TGCGCCAGCAGCTTGGTTGCAGGGGAGGGCTACACCTTC. It is translated as CASSLVAGEGYTF.

In its sample, this clone was seen a few times. The chain joins TRBV6-4 to TRBJ2-7; a possible D gene is TRBD2 (5 bases). This CDR3 is 16 amino acids long. Deletions cut 5 bases from V and 3 bases from J, with 20 bases between. Germline CDR1 MRHNA, CDR2 SNTAGT. The CDR3 sequence is CASSPNSQAAHYEQYF. CDR3 nucleotide sequence: TGTGCCAGCAGTCCAAACTCACAAGCGGCTCACTACGAGCAGTACTTC.

The V and J genes are TRBV5-8 and TRBJ2-1; D is perhaps TRBD1 (5 bases). The germline CDR1 and CDR2 sequences are SGHTS and YDEGEE. V lost 7 bases and J lost 3, with 14 bases in between. This CDR3 has 14 amino acids. Here the CDR3 reads CASRVGPGYNEQFF. CDR3 nucleotide sequence: TGTGCCAGCCGGGTGGGGCCGGGCTACAATGAGCAGTTCTTC.

V and J are TRBV29-1 and TRBJ2-3, with D perhaps matching TRBD1 (6 bases). CDR1 is SQVTM, CDR2 ANQGSEA, per germline. The germline V and J ends were trimmed by 7 bases and 5 bases, with 16 bases remaining between them. CDR3 length: 13 residues. The CDR3 nucleotides read TGCAGCGCAATTACAGGGCAGGGAGATACGCAGTATTTT. Protein: CSAITGQGDTQYF.

This clone was seen repeatedly, ten times or more. The chain combines TRBV2 with TRBJ1-5; 10 positions match TRBD1. The CDR3 totals 16 residues. Trimming at V came to 4 bases and at J to 5 bases, leaving 8 bases not matched to a gene. Germline loops: CDR1 SNHLY, CDR2 FYNNEI. The chain's CDR3 is CASSGRTGGFHQPQHF. CDR3 sequence (DNA): TGTGCCAGCAGTGGACGGACAGGGGGATTTCATCAGCCCCAGCATTTT.

This clone showed up just once. Relative to the germline gene, one junction end is altered; a read error may explain this. This chain links TRBV7-7 with TRBJ2-1; 8 bases fit TRBD1. The CDR3 is 14 amino acids. Germline V gene sequence: CDR1 SSHAT, CDR2 FNYEAQ (reference sequence). This chain's CDR3 is CASSSDRANNEQFF. The CDR3 DNA follows: TGTGCTAGCAGCTCGGACAGGGCAAACAATGAGCAGTTCTTC.

The chain recombines TRBV18 with TRBJ1-1, with 8 positions matching TRBD1. The CDR3 is 15 amino acids. Germline trimming cut 5 bases from V and 1 base from J; bases unmatched to any gene: 6. Germline CDR1 reads KGHSH; CDR2 reads LQKENI. CDR3 nucleotide sequence: TGTGCCAGCTCAGGGAAGGACAGGGCGAACACTGAAGCTTTCTTT. As protein: CASSGKDRANTEAFF.

The chain has TRBV29-1 and TRBJ2-3; 7 bases agree with TRBD2. V lost 8 bases, J lost 6 bases, and 17 bases stayed unmatched. The CDR3 has 15 residues. Germline CDR1 reads SQVTM; CDR2 reads ANQGSEA. In DNA form, the CDR3 reads TGCAGCACAAGCCGGGACTACGACAATGTGGATACGCAGTATTTT. Translation gives CSTSRDYDNVDTQYF.

The rearrangement joins TRBV14 to TRBJ2-3, with 7 bases identical to TRBD2. Germline lookup yields CDR1 SGHDN and CDR2 FVKESK. The CDR3 loop spans 15 amino acids. J was trimmed by 6 bases and V by 2 bases; bases with no gene match: 8. The CDR3 spells CASSQSSGSLDTQYF. CDR3 DNA sequence: TGTGCCAGCAGCCAATCTAGCGGCTCACTTGATACGCAGTATTTT. Full variable domain (outside the CDR3, taken from reference TRBV14 and TRBJ2-3): EAGVTQFPSHSVIEKGQTVTLRCDPISGHDNLYWYRRVMGKEIKFLLHFVKESKQDESGMPNNRFLAERTGGTYSTLKVQPAELEDSGVYFCASSQSSGSLDTQYFGPGTRLTVL.

In regard to this clone: The same CDR3 is also encoded by other DNA sequences in this sample. The genes are TRBV19 and TRBJ2-2; tentatively, D is TRBD2 (5 bases). The germline V gene has CDR1 LNHDA and CDR2 SQIVND (reference sequence). The V and J ends lost 3 bases and 5 bases respectively, with 10 bases between them. The CDR3 has 14 amino acids. In nucleotides, the CDR3 is TGTGCCAGTAGTATTGAGGGATTGACCGGGGAGCTGTTTTTT. Translating it yields CASSIEGLTGELFF. The full variable domain, its missing parts supplied by reference TRBV19 and TRBJ2-2, is DGGITQSPKYLFRKEGQNVTLSCEQNLNHDAMYWYRQDPGQGLRLIYYSQIVNDFQKGDIAEGYSVSREKKESFPLTVTSAQKNPTAFYLCASSIEGLTGELFFGEGSRLTVL.

This clone was counted a single time. This rearrangement joins TRBV9 to TRBJ2-2; perhaps TRBD1 as D (6 bases). The V end was cut by 4 bases, the J end by 3 bases, with 13 bases between. The CDR3 contains 15 residues. From germline, CDR1 is SGDLS and CDR2 YYNGEE. The CDR3 region is CASSLQGLDTGELFF. CDR3 coding DNA: TGTGCCAGCAGCCTCCAGGGGCTAGACACCGGGGAGCTGTTTTTT.

The CDR3 coding sequence is TGTGCCAGCAGCCCAACAGGGGAACCAACCTTGAACACTGAAGCTTTCTTT. Encoded protein: CASSPTGEPTLNTEAFF. This chain connects TRBV28 to TRBJ1-1, with 7 bases matching TRBD1. V lost 6 bases, J lost 0 bases, and 13 bases stayed unmatched. This CDR3 has 17 residues. Germline CDR1 reads MDHEN; CDR2 reads SYDVKM.

The chain carries TRBV2 and TRBJ2-2; a possible D gene is TRBD1 (5 bases). CDR3 length: 14 residues. The germline V gene encodes CDR1 SNHLY and CDR2 FYNNEI. V lost 7 bases and J lost 4, with 13 bases in between. The CDR3 loop reads CASILDSSTGELFF. The CDR3 DNA reads TGTGCCAGCATTCTCGACAGTTCCACCGGGGAGCTGTTTTTT.

This chain uses TRBV7-9 with TRBJ2-4, with D possibly being TRBD2 (5 bases). The V and J ends lost 1 base and 5 bases respectively, with 9 bases between them. The CDR3 consists of 14 residues. CDR1 SEHNR and CDR2 FQNEAQ come from the germline V gene (reference sequence). As DNA, the CDR3 is TGTGCCAGCAGCTTAGGAGGGTCGGAAAACATTCAGTACTTC. Protein sequence: CASSLGGSENIQYF.

This clone was observed once. This sequence joins TRBV28 and TRBJ1-1; D is unclear. With 7 bases removed from V and 5 bases from J, the gap between germline ends came to 11 bases. The CDR3 is made up of 12 amino acids. The germline V gene has CDR1 MDHEN and CDR2 SYDVKM. In nucleotides, the CDR3 is TGTGCCAGCAAATTATCGGGGACTGAAGCTTTCTTT. Its protein product is CASKLSGTEAFF.

V usage is TRBV28 and J usage is TRBJ1-3, with a tentative D call TRBD1 (6 bases). This CDR3 is built from 15 residues. V was cut by 2 bases and J by 0 bases, with 8 bases left in between. In germline, CDR1 is MDHEN, CDR2 SYDVKM. CDR3 sequence reads: CASSLRTASGNTIYF. The CDR3 nucleotides read TGTGCCAGCAGTTTACGGACAGCCTCTGGAAACACCATATATTTT. The complete variable domain, with remaining parts taken from reference TRBV28 and TRBJ1-3, reads DVKVTQSSRYLVKRTGEKVFLECVQDMDHENMFWYRQDPGLGLRLIYFSYDVKMKEKGDIPEGYSVSREKKERFSLILESASTNQTSMYLCASSLRTASGNTIYFGEGSWLTVV.